This T cell receptor (beta chain) is from a study of immune characterization of retroperitoneal liposarcoma. One entry per CDR3 protein, called by TCRdb with MiXCR from the PCR reads. The sample contains about 10,000 distinct CDR3 sequences, 25% to 35% of which appear only once. To note about this clonotype: One base away lies a much larger clone, so this may be a sequencing read error.

Germline CDR1 and CDR2: MNHEY and SMNVEV (reference sequence). The V end lost 5 bases, the J end lost 13 bases, and 18 bases lay between the germline ends. This CDR3 region has 13 residues. Sequences were obtained from tumor tissue. The V gene is TRBV27, the J gene TRBJ2-1; maybe TRBD2 (7 bases). The source of this sequence is a female donor with retroperitoneal liposarcoma. CDR3 region: CASSPGGTNIQFF. The CDR3 DNA reads TGTGCCAGCAGTCCCGGGGGGACAAACATTCAGTTCTTC.